Described below is a single T cell receptor beta chain sequence and its context. The sample comes from a study of glioma-infiltrating T cells after dendritic cell vaccination. Study information: Samples are from glioblastoma patients in Phase I and II dendritic cell vaccine trials.

CDR1 and CDR2 from the germline V gene are SGHRS and YFSETQ. V dropped 4 bases and J dropped 5; count of bases not matched to a gene: 8. The CDR3 has 15 residues. Amplification used 60 V beta primers and 13 J beta primers. Repertoires were generated with immunoSEQ multiplex PCR, while TCRdb's copy carries only in-frame clones and drops some. The repertoire includes roughly 85,000 clones, 75% to 90% of them detected once, and more than 8% sits in the top ten. Time point defined: after dendritic cell vaccination, including at tumor progression/relapse. The sample in question was blood, obtained after dendritic cell vaccination. The sequence came from a human donor with glioblastoma. V and J are TRBV5-1 and TRBJ1-1; 10 bases match TRBD1. In nucleotides, the CDR3 is TGCGCCAGCAGCACTTGGACAGGGGGTAGTACTGAAGCTTTCTTT. It codes for CASSTWTGGSTEAFF.